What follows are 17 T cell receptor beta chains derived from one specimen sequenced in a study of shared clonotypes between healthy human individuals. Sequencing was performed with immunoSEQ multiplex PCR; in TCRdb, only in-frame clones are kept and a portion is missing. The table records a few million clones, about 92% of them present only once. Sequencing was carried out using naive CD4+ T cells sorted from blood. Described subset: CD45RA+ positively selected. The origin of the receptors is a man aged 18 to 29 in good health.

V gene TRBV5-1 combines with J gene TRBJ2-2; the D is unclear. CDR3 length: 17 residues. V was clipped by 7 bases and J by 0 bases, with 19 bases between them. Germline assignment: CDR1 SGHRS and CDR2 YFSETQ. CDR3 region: CASCPALISSNTGELFF. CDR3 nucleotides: TGCGCCAGCTGCCCCGCGTTGATCAGCTCGAACACCGGGGAGCTGTTTTTT. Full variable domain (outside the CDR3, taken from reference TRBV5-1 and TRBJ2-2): KAGVTQTPRYLIKTRGQQVTLSCSPISGHRSVSWYQQTPGQGLQFLFEYFSETQRNKGNFPGRFSGRQFSNSRSEMNVSTLELGDSALYLCASCPALISSNTGELFFGEGSRLTVL.

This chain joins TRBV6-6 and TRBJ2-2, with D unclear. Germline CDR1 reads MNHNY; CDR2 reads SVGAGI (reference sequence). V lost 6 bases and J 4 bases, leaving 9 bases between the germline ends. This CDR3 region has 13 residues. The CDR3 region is CASSQVITGELFF. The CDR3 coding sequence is TGTGCCAGCAGCCAAGTAATCACCGGGGAGCTGTTTTTT.

The CDR3 sequence: CASGRKDSPGEQYF. The CDR3 region has the DNA TGTGCCAGCGGTCGAAAGGACAGTCCGGGGGAGCAGTACTTC. V is TRBV5-6 and J is TRBJ2-7, with a tentative D call TRBD1 (6 bases). The CDR3 consists of 14 residues. With 7 bases removed from V and 7 bases from J, the gap between germline ends came to 21 bases. Germline-derived CDR1 and CDR2 are SGHDT and YYEEEE.

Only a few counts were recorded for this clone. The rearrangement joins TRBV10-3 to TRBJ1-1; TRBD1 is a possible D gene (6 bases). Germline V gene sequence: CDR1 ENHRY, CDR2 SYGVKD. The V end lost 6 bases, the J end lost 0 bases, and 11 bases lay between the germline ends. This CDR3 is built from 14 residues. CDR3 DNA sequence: TGTGCCATCAGCGTGGACAGTCTGAACACTGAAGCTTTCTTT. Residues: CAISVDSLNTEAFF.

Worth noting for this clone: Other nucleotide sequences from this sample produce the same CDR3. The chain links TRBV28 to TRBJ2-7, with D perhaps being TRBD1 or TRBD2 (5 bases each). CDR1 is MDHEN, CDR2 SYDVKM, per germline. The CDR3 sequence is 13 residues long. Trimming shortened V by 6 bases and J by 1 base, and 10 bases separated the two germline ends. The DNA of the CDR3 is TGTGCCAGCAGCCTGGGACCTTCCTACGAGCAGTACTTC. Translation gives CASSLGPSYEQYF.

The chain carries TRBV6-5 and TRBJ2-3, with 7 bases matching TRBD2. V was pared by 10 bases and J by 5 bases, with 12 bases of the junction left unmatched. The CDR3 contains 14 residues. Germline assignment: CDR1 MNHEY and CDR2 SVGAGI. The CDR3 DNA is TGTGCCATCCGTCGGGGAGGGGTAGGAGATACGCAGTATTTT. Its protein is CAIRRGGVGDTQYF.

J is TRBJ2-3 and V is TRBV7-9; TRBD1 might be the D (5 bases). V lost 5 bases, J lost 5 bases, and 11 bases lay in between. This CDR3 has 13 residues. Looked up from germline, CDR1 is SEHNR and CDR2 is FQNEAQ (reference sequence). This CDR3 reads CASSLIQGDTQYF. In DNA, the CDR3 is TGTGCCAGCAGCCTGATTCAGGGAGATACGCAGTATTTT. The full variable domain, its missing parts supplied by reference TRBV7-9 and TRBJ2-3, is DTGVSQNPRHKITKRGQNVTFRCDPISEHNRLYWYRQTLGQGPEFLTYFQNEAQLEKSRLLSDRFSAERPKGSFSTLEIQRTEQGDSAMYLCASSLIQGDTQYFGPGTRLTVL.

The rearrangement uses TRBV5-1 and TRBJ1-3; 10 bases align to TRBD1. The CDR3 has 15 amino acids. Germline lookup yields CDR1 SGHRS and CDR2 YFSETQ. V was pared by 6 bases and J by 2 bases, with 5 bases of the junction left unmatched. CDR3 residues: CASTHDRGPGNTIYF. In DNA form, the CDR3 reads TGCGCCAGCACACATGACAGGGGGCCTGGAAACACCATATATTTT.

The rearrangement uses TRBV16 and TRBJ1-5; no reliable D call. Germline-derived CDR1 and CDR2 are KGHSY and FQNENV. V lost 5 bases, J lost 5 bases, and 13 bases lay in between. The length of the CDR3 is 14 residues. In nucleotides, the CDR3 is TGTGCCAGCAGCGACTCCGGGCCCGATCAGCCCCAGCATTTT. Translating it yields CASSDSGPDQPQHF. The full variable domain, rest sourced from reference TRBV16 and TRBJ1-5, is GEEVAQTPKHLVRGEGQKAKLYCAPIKGHSYVFWYQQVLKNEFKFLISFQNENVFDETGMPKERFSAKCLPNSPCSLEIQATKLEDSAVYFCASSDSGPDQPQHFGDGTRLSIL.

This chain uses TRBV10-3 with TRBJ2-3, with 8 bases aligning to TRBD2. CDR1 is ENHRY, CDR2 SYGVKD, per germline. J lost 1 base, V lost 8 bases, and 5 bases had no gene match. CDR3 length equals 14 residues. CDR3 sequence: CAIAPAGGTDTQYF. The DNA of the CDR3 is TGTGCCATCGCCCCAGCGGGAGGCACAGATACGCAGTATTTT.

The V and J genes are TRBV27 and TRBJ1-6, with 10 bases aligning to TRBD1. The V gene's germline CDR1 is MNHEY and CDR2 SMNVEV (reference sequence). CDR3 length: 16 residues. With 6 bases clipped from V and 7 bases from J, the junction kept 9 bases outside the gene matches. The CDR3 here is CASRRTGQGINSPLHF. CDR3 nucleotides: TGTGCCAGCAGGAGAACGGGACAGGGGATCAATTCACCCCTCCACTTT.

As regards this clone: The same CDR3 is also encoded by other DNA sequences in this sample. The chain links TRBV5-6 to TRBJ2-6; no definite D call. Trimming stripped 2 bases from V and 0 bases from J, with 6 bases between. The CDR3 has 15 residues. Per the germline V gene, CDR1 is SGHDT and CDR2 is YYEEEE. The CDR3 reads CASSFRSSGANVLTF. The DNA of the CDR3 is TGTGCCAGCAGCTTCAGGAGCTCTGGGGCCAACGTCCTGACTTTC.

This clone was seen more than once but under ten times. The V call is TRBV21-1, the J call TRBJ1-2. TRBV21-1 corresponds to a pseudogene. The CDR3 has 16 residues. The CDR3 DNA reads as TGTGCCAGCAGCAAAGCTTATGGTCCTGCCCAAAGGGGCTACACCTTC. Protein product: CASSKAYGPAQRGYTF.

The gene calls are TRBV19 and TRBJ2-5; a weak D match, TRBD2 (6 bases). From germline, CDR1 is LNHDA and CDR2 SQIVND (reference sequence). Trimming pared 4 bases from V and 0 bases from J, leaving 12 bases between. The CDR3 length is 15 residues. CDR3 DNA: TGTGCCAGTAGTAGGCGGGGAATACACCAAGAGACCCAGTACTTC. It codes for CASSRRGIHQETQYF.

The DNA for the CDR3 is TGTGCCAGCAGCCAAAAGACAGGGACCACTGAAGCTTTCTTT. Its translation: CASSQKTGTTEAFF. The chain carries TRBV4-2 and TRBJ1-1; 7 positions match TRBD1. The junction had 4 bases not matched to a gene; V was cut back by 2 bases and J by 4 bases. Germline V gives CDR1 LGHNA, CDR2 YNFKEQ. This CDR3 is 14 amino acids long.

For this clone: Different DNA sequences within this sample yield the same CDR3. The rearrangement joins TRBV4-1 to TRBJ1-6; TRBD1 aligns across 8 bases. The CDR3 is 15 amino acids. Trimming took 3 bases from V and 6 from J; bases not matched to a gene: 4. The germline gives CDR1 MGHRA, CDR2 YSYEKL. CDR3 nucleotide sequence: TGCGCCAGCAGCCAGGGGACAGGCTTTAATTCACCCCTCCACTTT. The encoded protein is CASSQGTGFNSPLHF.

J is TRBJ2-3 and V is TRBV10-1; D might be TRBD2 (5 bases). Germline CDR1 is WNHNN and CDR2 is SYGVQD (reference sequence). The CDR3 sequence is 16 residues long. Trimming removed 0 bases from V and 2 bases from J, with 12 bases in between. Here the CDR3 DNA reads TGCGCCAGCAGTGAGTCGAGGAGGTGGTCCACAGATACGCAGTATTTT. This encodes CASSESRRWSTDTQYF.